This TCR beta chain was captured in a study of cytomegalovirus exposure and HLA in healthy donors. Study findings and constraints: Equally common other TCR beta chains were less clonally expanded than HLA-associated ones, a later analysis found. Later work associated fewer than 20,000 TCR beta sequences with HLA alleles at 0.05 false discovery rate. As a later analysis revealed, most CMV-associated TCR beta chains appeared HLA-restricted. Immune exposure information comprised only CMV serostatus.

With respect to this clone: Antigen specificity is unknown.

CDR1 and CDR2 (germline): MDHEN, SYDVKM. This CDR3 spans 11 amino acids. Trimming left V 5 bases short and J 9 bases short, with 7 bases between. Vbeta (60) and Jbeta (13) primers were used in the PCR. Sequencing used immunoSEQ multiplex PCR; TCRdb keeps in-frame clones, though not all of them. Here the sample spans approximately 190,000 clones, 75% to 85% being singletons. The chain joins TRBV28 to TRBJ2-2; no clear D gene. The receptor's source is a woman aged 25 to 39 in good health and CMV-seropositive. Sequenced input: PBMCs. CDR3 protein: CASSPLRELFF. The CDR3 bases are TGTGCCAGCAGTCCACTCAGGGAGCTGTTTTTT.